Described below is a single T cell receptor (beta chain) sequence and its context. Its target is unknown. This same CDR3 is encoded by further DNA sequences in the sample. CDR1 and CDR2 from the germline V gene are SGHRS and YFSETQ. This CDR3 comprises 14 residues. Trimming took 1 base from V and 2 from J, leaving 10 bases between them. Sequencing was at deep level. Clones were read by immunoSEQ multiplex PCR, and TCRdb kept only the in-frame ones, dropping some. The sample has about 2 million clones, 95% seen once. The data were taken from a study of shared clonotypes between healthy human individuals. General observations from the study: It was observed that 5% to 6.5% of naive CD4 clonotypes were shared across a few donors.

Those who donated, Caucasian adults without exception, all lived in Nashville, Tennessee. CD45RA-negative memory and CD45RA+ naive subsets were split from the CD4+ cells. The origin of this receptor is a man aged 18-30 years in good health. The chain combines TRBV5-1 with TRBJ2-7; tentative D call: TRBD1 (5 bases). Material: naive CD4+ T cells sorted from blood. Subset: CD45RA+ positively selected. The CDR3 here is CASSLRTDTYEQYF. CDR3 in DNA: TGCGCCAGCAGCTTGAGGACGGACACCTACGAGCAGTACTTC.